This T cell receptor beta chain was retrieved from a study of graft-versus-host responses after intestinal transplantation. Germline V gives CDR1 SGHVS, CDR2 FNYEAQ. This CDR3 region has 16 residues. V lost 0 bases and J lost 2, with 13 bases in between. Clones were read by immunoSEQ multiplex PCR, and TCRdb kept only the in-frame ones, dropping some. Of 20,000 to 25,000 clones in the sample, 40% to 45% are singletons; the top ten hold around 1.6%. Study results and caveats: Circulating GvH clones peaking coincided with falling HvG clones soon after transplant.

Investigators plated about 200,000 CFSE-labeled responder cells together with about 200,000 irradiated stimulator cells labeled with violet dye. This TCR came from a human patient who received an intestinal transplant. The sequencing here drew on alloreactive CD8+ T cells from a mixed lymphocyte reaction culture, taken before intestinal transplant. Subset given: CFSE-low proliferating T cells sorted from roughly 6-day pre-transplant mixed lymphocyte reaction (GvH or HvG direction). The chain links TRBV7-6 to TRBJ1-1, with a possible D match to TRBD1 (5 bases). The CDR3 here is CASSLAGETINTEAFF. As DNA, the CDR3 is TGTGCCAGCAGCTTAGCGGGGGAAACGATAAACACTGAAGCTTTCTTT.